This T cell receptor (beta chain) was identified in a study of OX40 agonist ivuxolimab in advanced cancers. As for the study in general: Ivuxolimab, an agonist antibody against OX40 (CD134), was given to patients.

Looked up from germline, CDR1 is LNHDA and CDR2 is SQIVND (reference sequence). The CDR3 consists of 14 residues. V was pared by 6 bases and J by 5 bases, with 13 bases between. TCRdb's table, derived via immunoSEQ multiplex PCR, lists solely in-frame clones and lacks some. The table has 70,000 to 95,000 clones, around 90% seen once. The genes are TRBV19 and TRBJ1-4, with unresolved D. Source: CD4+ or CD8+ T cells sorted from blood, taken in a trial of the OX40 agonist ivuxolimab. The clonotype comes from an adult with an advanced solid tumor such as melanoma, head and neck, liver or kidney cancer. As DNA, the CDR3 is TGTGCCAGTAGCGGGCGGCAGCCCAATGAAAAACTGTTTTTT. It yields the protein CASSGRQPNEKLFF.